A selection of T cell receptor beta chains follows, all from one sample in a study of neurological immune-mediated disorders. TCRdb independently ran MiXCR on the 5' RACE reads; one entry per CDR3 protein. Of 30,000 to 50,000 distinct CDR3 sequences detected, approximately 7.2% appear once; the ten largest clones hold roughly 5.6%. Sequencing was carried out using CD4+ T cells from blood. These receptors all come from a man between 50 and 59 years old in good health. CDR3s leave out the opening cysteine and the closing phenylalanine or tryptophan.

TRBJ2-3	TRBV7-7	ASSLSGTDTQY
TRBJ2-7	TRBV5-1	ASSLVRRSYEQY
TRBJ2-5	TRBV5-1	ARGPGETQY
TRBJ2-1	TRBV5-1	ASSLYREGNEQF
TRBJ2-7	TRBV5-6	ASSEREPVYEQY
TRBJ2-7	TRBV7-2	ASSLSFDWKQY
TRBJ2-7	TRBV20-1	SARGQGPYEQY
TRBJ2-1	TRBV12-3/TRBV12-4	ASRPIANNEQF
TRBJ2-3	TRBV20-1	SARDGGQNTDTQY
TRBJ2-3	TRBV18	ASSPPNSGMTDTQY
TRBJ2-7	TRBV11-2	ASTVGYEQY
TRBJ2-2	TRBV20-1	SAMAPSGGTGELF
TRBJ2-7	TRBV4-3	ASSRDGRAYEQY
TRBJ2-7	TRBV28	ASSLSGGEQY
TRBJ2-2	TRBV20-1	SASKQGGELF
TRBJ2-1	TRBV5-1	ASSPGAGNYNEQF
TRBJ2-1	TRBV27	ASRRLAGEGGYEQF
TRBJ2-1	TRBV18	ASSPPTSGGRGQF
TRBJ2-5	TRBV7-2	ASSRRATGAGGETQY
TRBJ2-3	TRBV7-2	ASSFLPLAGADTQY
TRBJ2-1	TRBV5-6	ASGQYNEQF
TRBJ2-3	TRBV7-2	ASSSGLARTDTQY
TRBJ2-3	TRBV20-1	SARQNNRPDTQY
TRBJ2-1	TRBV20-1	SARDPLENNEQF
TRBJ2-7	TRBV5-1	ASSWGTGSAYEQY
TRBJ2-1	TRBV29-1	SVGGGYNEQF
TRBJ2-7	TRBV10-3	AISGQSAYEQY
TRBJ2-7	TRBV18	ASSPPVAREQY
TRBJ2-3	TRBV20-1	SARDFPRAQHTDTQY